This entry concerns a single T cell receptor gamma chain. The CDR3 length is 13 residues. Germline V gene data show CDR1 as GITISATS and CDR2 as ISYDGTV (reference sequence). V dropped 2 bases and J dropped 3; count of bases not matched to a gene: 4. The data were obtained in a study of intestinal T cells in coeliac disease. For each case, the template was genomic DNA from ten approximately 5-µm formalin-fixed paraffin-embedded scrolls. TRG repertoires were amplified with LymphoTrack primers from roughly 190 ng of biopsy DNA. TCRdb re-called clones from the multiplex PCR reads via CATT. This table holds 2,400 or so gamma-chain clones, roughly 45% found once.

The chain links TRGV9 to TRGJ1 or TRGJ2. Sequencing was performed on a duodenal biopsy. The sequence derives from a human donor with celiac disease. This chain's CDR3 is CALWEDFYYKKLF. The CDR3 coding sequence is TGTGCCTTGTGGGAGGATTTTTATTATAAGAAACTCTTT.